Listed here is a single T cell receptor (beta chain). As yet, its antigen is unknown. The data derive from a study of regulatory T cells in long-lasting Graves disease. General study points: Thyroid tissue was not sampled; only peripheral blood was.

The V end lost 5 bases, the J end lost 0 bases, and 11 bases lay between the germline ends. Germline V gene sequence: CDR1 SGHAT, CDR2 FQNNGV. This CDR3 is 15 amino acids long. The authors built TCR beta libraries using iRepertoire HTBI primers and Arm-PCR of CDR3 regions. The authors' processing: Identified segments across samples numbered 55 to 70 TRBV and about 13 TRBJ. TCRdb recomputed calls from the multiplex PCR reads with MiXCR, one row per CDR3 protein. What appears here as the V and J calls and clone size reflects TCRdb's work, not the paper's. The repertoire consists of over 450,000 distinct CDR3 sequences, with about 22% occurring once and the leading ten covering about 6.6%. Time point of the sample: persistent/refractory GD, antithyroid drugs over 5 years with positive TRAb. From RNA extracted from PBMCs, the TCR library was made.

This chain uses TRBV11-2 with TRBJ2-1; no clear D gene. Sequenced material: peripheral blood mononuclear cells (PBMCs), taken when the disease was refractory, from a patient treated with antithyroid drugs. The receptor comes from a female donor with Graves disease. Written as DNA, the CDR3 is TGTGCCAGCAGCGACCCAACGGGCTCCTACAATGAGCAGTTCTTC. Its protein product is CASSDPTGSYNEQFF.